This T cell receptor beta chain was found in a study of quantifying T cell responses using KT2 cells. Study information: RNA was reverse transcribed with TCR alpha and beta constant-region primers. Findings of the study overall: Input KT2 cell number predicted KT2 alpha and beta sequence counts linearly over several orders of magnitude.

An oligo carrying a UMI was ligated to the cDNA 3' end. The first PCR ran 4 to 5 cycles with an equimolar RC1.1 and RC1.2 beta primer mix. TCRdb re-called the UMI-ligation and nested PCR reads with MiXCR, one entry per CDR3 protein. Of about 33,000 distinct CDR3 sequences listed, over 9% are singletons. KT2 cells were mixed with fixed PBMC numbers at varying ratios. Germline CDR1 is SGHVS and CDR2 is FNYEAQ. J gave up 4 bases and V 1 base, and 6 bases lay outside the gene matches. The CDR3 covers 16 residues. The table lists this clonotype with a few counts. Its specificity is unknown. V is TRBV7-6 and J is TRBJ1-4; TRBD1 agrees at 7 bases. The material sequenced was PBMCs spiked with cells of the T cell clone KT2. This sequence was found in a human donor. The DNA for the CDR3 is TGTGCCAGCAGCTTAGTGGGGGGACAGATTAATGAAAAACTGTTTTTT. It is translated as CASSLVGGQINEKLFF.